One and the same sample provided the 10 T cell receptor beta chains below, sequenced in a study of OX40 agonist ivuxolimab in advanced cancers. Measured with immunoSEQ multiplex PCR; TCRdb has only the in-frame clones, and not every one. The sample holds about 57,000 clones, around 80% seen once. The source was CD4+ or CD8+ T cells sorted from blood, collected in a trial of the OX40 agonist ivuxolimab. The receptors come from an adult with an advanced solid tumor such as melanoma, head and neck, liver or kidney cancer.

This rearrangement joins TRBV5-1 to TRBJ1-1; D not certain. The germline gives CDR1 SGHRS, CDR2 YFSETQ. V lost 2 bases, J lost 3 bases, and 11 bases lay in between. The length of the CDR3 is 14 residues. The CDR3 loop is CASSFVSGYTEAFF. Here the CDR3 DNA reads TGCGCCAGCAGCTTTGTGTCTGGGTACACTGAAGCTTTCTTT.

This clone came up many times. The rearrangement joins TRBV18 to TRBJ1-1; 9 bases fit TRBD1. J lost 8 bases, V lost 8 bases, and 12 bases had no gene match. Germline V gives CDR1 KGHSH, CDR2 LQKENI. The CDR3 extends over 14 amino acids. The CDR3 DNA follows: TGTGCCAGCACAACACAGGGGGCGCGGGGAGAAGCTTTCTTT. It translates to CASTTQGARGEAFF.

The V call is TRBV10-2, the J call TRBJ2-7; D possibly corresponds to TRBD2 (7 bases). The CDR3 totals 14 residues. Germline-derived CDR1 and CDR2 are WSHSY and SAAADI. V dropped 7 bases and J dropped 7 bases, with 20 bases sitting between them. CDR3 bases: TGCGCCAGCACCCGGGGAGGGGGATATTGGGAGCAGTACTTC. Protein product: CASTRGGGYWEQYF.

The chain joins TRBV11-2 to TRBJ2-7; 8 positions match TRBD2. Germline V gene sequence: CDR1 SGHAT, CDR2 FQNNGV. With 1 base clipped from V and 6 bases from J, the junction kept 2 bases outside the gene matches. This CDR3 region has 13 residues. CDR3 region: CASSLGLATEQYF. In DNA form, the CDR3 reads TGTGCCAGCAGCTTAGGACTAGCGACCGAGCAGTACTTC.

The rearrangement joins TRBV5-1 to TRBJ2-2; D gene uncertain. Germline CDR1 is SGHRS and CDR2 is YFSETQ. V was cut by 1 base and J by 7 bases, with 17 bases left in between. This CDR3 has 16 residues. The CDR3 coding sequence is TGCGCCAGCAGCTTGTCCCAACGCTCGGTCGGCGGGGAGCTGTTTTTT. It specifies CASSLSQRSVGGELFF.

The chain uses TRBV7-8 and TRBJ2-3, with D tentatively TRBD1 (6 bases). From germline, CDR1 is SGHVS and CDR2 FQNEAQ. The CDR3 consists of 15 residues. The ends were cut back, 7 bases at V and 4 bases at J, with 18 bases in the middle. The CDR3: CASIPKLGAADTQYF. The CDR3 nucleotides read TGTGCCAGCATCCCGAAGCTGGGGGCCGCAGATACGCAGTATTTT.

The V gene is TRBV6-4, the J gene TRBJ2-2; D possibly corresponds to TRBD2 (5 bases). The germline CDR1 and CDR2 sequences are MRHNA and SNTAGT. This CDR3 is 14 amino acids long. V was shortened by 0 bases and J by 3 bases, with 5 bases between the two germline ends. As DNA, the CDR3 is TGTGCCAGCAGTGACTCTAGCGACACCGGGGAGCTGTTTTTT. This gives the protein CASSDSSDTGELFF.

This clone has a single count. The V and J genes are TRBV7-9 and TRBJ2-3, with D tentatively TRBD1 (6 bases). This CDR3 spans 14 amino acids. The ends were cut back, 2 bases at V and 5 bases at J, with 11 bases in the middle. Per the germline V gene, CDR1 is SEHNR and CDR2 is FQNEAQ (reference sequence). The CDR3 region is CASSLSGALDTQYF. CDR3 DNA sequence: TGTGCCAGCAGCTTATCAGGGGCGTTAGATACGCAGTATTTT.

This chain uses TRBV5-5 with TRBJ2-7, with 8 bases that match TRBD1. Trimming removed 4 bases from V and 6 bases from J; junction bases left unmatched: 6. The CDR3 extends over 13 amino acids. Germline values: CDR1 SGHKS, CDR2 YYEKEE (reference sequence). The CDR3 region has the DNA TGTGCCAGCAGCGGGACCGGGACAGGCGAGCAGTACTTC. It translates to CASSGTGTGEQYF.

The rearrangement joins TRBV5-1 to TRBJ2-1; D uncertain. The CDR3 consists of 11 residues. Germline V lookup: CDR1 SGHRS, CDR2 YFSETQ. The V and J ends lost 4 bases and 5 bases respectively, with 4 bases between them. CDR3 residues: CASSLHNEQFF. CDR3 nucleotide sequence: TGCGCCAGCAGCCTACACAATGAGCAGTTCTTC.